This T cell receptor (beta chain) emerged from a study of T cell repertoires in cytomegalovirus infection. At the level of the study: Public TCR beta signatures marked donors with CMV infection and the matching HLA. Whole-study results and caveats: The cumulative frequency of public TCR beta families identified carriers of CMV plus the relevant HLA. HLA-C-restricted CMV-specific TCR beta clonotypes were dominant in the ex vivo response.

Germline loops: CDR1 MNHNY, CDR2 SVGAGI (reference sequence). V shed 2 bases and J shed 2 bases, with 7 bases lying between them. The CDR3 covers 13 residues. TCRdb reprocessed the reads with MiXCR, giving one entry per CDR3 protein. Of around 270,000 distinct CDR3 sequences listed, approximately 10% are singletons. As concerns this clonotype: The antigen is undetermined.

The chain combines TRBV6-6 with TRBJ2-7; no clear D. The receptor was derived from a human donor in good health (CMV status not recorded). Some clones in this sample may be carry-over from other donors' samples. Material for sequencing was PBMCs. CDR3 nucleotides: TGTGCCAGCAGTTACCAGTCCACCTACGAGCAGTACTTC. Translating it yields CASSYQSTYEQYF.